This TCR beta chain comes out of a study of blood T cells in healthy people across ages. Overall study results and limits: As naive T cell percentage varied, TCR beta diversity correlated strongly with it.

This clonotype was observed at least ten times. Its antigen is undetermined. A J-beta primer mix and a sample-barcoded 5' primer were used in a second PCR of about 6 to 12 cycles. The template-switch adaptor was a 5' adaptor with 12 random nucleotides. It tagged each cDNA molecule. TCRdb ran MiXCR on the 5' RACE reads and lists one entry per CDR3 protein. The sample includes more than 750,000 distinct CDR3 sequences, under 35% of them seen just once. CDR1 and CDR2 from the germline V gene are LNHNV and YYDKDF (reference sequence). This CDR3 comprises 14 residues. V dropped 0 bases and J dropped 4 bases, with 7 bases sitting between them. The sample also formed part of further work on T cells of mothers and their children. Turning to that study: Over 8 million TCR beta CDR3 reads were obtained from each mother, and some 3.1 million from each child.

The sequencing input was blood. The rearrangement joins TRBV15 to TRBJ2-1; D unclear. The sequence was collected from a woman in her forties in good health. The CDR3 is CATSRDGEYNEQFF. The CDR3 DNA sequence: TGTGCCACCAGCAGAGATGGAGAGTACAATGAGCAGTTCTTC.